The clone carrying this TCR beta chain has more than one count but fewer than ten. Antigen unknown. CDR1 KGHDR and CDR2 SFDVKD come from the germline V gene. The CDR3 loop spans 16 amino acids. V was pared by 5 bases and J by 5 bases, with 20 bases between. Library preparation (for TCRbeta) was performed with unique molecular identifiers. TCRdb reprocessed the PCR reads via MiXCR and lists one record per CDR3 protein. This sample carries about a million distinct CDR3 sequences, around 30% of them seen once, and the ten largest clones take roughly 27%. The sample originates from a study of T-cell reconstitution after alpha-beta-depleted transplantation in children. Study outcomes and limitations: Two months or so post-transplant, alpha-beta T cells reportedly derived from several hundred expanded graft clones. Newly produced T cells mostly accounted for T-cell counts and diversity one year post-transplant.

Sequenced here: PBMCs, mostly from graft donor cells, sampled 360 days after TCRalphabeta/CD19-depleted stem cell transplant. The chain has TRBV24-1 and TRBJ2-5; D is undetermined. The TCR sequence derives from a boy younger than two who had a stem cell transplant for SCID, so the T cells may come from the graft donor. The chain's CDR3 is CATSGYSQTGIETQYF. In DNA, the CDR3 is TGTGCCACCAGTGGTTATAGTCAGACTGGGATTGAGACCCAGTACTTC.